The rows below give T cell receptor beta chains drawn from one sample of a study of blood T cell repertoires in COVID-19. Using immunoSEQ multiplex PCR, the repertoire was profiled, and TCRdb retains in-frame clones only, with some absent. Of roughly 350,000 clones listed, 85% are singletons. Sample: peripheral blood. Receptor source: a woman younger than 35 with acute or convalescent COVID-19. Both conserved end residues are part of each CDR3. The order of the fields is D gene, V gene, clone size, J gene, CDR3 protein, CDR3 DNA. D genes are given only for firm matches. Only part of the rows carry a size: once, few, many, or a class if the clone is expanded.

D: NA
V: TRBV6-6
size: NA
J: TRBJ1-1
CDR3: CASIVLGGGGNTEAFF
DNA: TGTGCCAGCATCGTCCTCGGGGGCGGGGGGAACACTGAAGCTTTCTTT

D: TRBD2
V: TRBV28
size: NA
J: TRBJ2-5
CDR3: CASSLGGTNSETQYF
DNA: TGTGCCAGCAGCCTGGGTGGGACTAATTCGGAGACCCAGTACTTC

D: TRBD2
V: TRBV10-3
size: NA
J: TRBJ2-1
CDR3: CAISAYSGGTRSYNEQFF
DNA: TGTGCCATCAGTGCATACTCGGGGGGAACCCGATCCTACAATGAGCAGTTCTTC

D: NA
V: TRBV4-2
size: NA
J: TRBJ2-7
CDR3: CASSQDLGGDTYEQYF
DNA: TGTGCCAGCAGCCAAGACTTGGGCGGGGATACCTACGAGCAGTACTTC

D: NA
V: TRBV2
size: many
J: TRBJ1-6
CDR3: CASSVTGQCTESPLHF
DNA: TGTGCCAGCAGCGTTACAGGACAGTGTACGGAATCACCCCTCCACTTT

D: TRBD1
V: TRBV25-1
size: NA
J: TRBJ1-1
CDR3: CASSDRGSGQSEAFF
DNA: TGTGCCAGCAGTGACCGAGGATCGGGACAGTCTGAAGCTTTCTTT

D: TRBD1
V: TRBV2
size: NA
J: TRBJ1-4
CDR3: CASEGDRGLEKLFF
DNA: TGTGCCAGCGAGGGAGACAGGGGGCTTGAAAAACTGTTTTTT

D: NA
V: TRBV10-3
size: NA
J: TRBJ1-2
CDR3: CAISESMGRNYGYTF
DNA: TGTGCCATCAGTGAGTCGATGGGGCGGAACTATGGCTACACCTTC

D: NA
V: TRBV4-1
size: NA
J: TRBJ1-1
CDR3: CASSQSPSGPATEAFF
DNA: TGCGCCAGCAGCCAATCGCCATCAGGGCCGGCGACTGAAGCTTTCTTT

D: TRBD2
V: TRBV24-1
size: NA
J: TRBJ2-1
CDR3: CATSDLRSGKNEQFF
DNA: TGTGCCACCAGTGATTTGCGTAGCGGGAAAAATGAGCAGTTCTTC

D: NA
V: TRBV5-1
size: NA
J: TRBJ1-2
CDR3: CASSLDDRDGYTF
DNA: TGCGCCAGCAGCTTGGATGACAGAGACGGCTACACCTTC

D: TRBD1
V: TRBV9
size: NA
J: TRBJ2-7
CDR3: CASSPSGTGAYEQYF
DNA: TGTGCCAGCAGCCCCTCAGGGACAGGGGCCTACGAGCAGTACTTC

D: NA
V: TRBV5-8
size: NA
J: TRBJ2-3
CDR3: CASSSPTLPDTQYF
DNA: TGTGCCAGCAGCTCACCGACACTCCCAGATACGCAGTATTTT

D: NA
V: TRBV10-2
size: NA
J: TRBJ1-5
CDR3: CASSVYGDNQPQHF
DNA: TGCGCCAGCAGTGTTTACGGGGACAATCAGCCCCAGCATTTT

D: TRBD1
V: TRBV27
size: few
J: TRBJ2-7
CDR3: CASSLSRTGASSYEQYF
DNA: TGTGCCAGCAGTTTATCGAGGACAGGGGCGAGCTCCTACGAGCAGTACTTC

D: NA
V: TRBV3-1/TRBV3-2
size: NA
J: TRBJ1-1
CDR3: CASSQVAGETEAFF
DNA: TGTGCCAGCAGCCAAGTCGCAGGGGAAACTGAAGCTTTCTTT

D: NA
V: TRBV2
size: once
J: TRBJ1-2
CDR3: CASSVETNYGYTF
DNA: TGTGCCAGCAGTGTAGAGACTAACTATGGCTACACCTTC

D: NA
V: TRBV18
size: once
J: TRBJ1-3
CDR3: CASSPSRGSGNTIYF
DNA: TGTGCCAGCTCACCGAGCAGGGGCTCTGGAAACACCATATATTTT

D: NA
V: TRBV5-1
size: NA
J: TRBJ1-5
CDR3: CASSLSGGQPQHF
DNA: TGCGCCAGCAGCTTGTCCGGAGGGCAGCCCCAGCATTTT

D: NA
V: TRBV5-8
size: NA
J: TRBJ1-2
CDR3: CASSLTENYGYTF
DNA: TGTGCCAGCAGCTTGACAGAGAACTATGGCTACACCTTC

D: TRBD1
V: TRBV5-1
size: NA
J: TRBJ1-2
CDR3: CASSHGQGNYGYTF
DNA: TGCGCCAGCTCTCACGGACAGGGGAACTATGGCTACACCTTC

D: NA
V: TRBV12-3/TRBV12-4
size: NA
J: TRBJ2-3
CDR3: CASSRAGDTQYF
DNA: TGTGCCAGCAGCCGCGCGGGAGATACGCAGTATTTT

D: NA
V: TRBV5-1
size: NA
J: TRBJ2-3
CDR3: CASSLALYNQGSDTQYF
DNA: TGCGCCAGCAGCTTGGCCCTATATAACCAGGGCTCAGATACGCAGTATTTT

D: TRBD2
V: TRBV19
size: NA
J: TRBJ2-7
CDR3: CASSSQLAGGSYEQYF
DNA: TGTGCCAGTAGTAGCCAGCTAGCGGGAGGTTCCTACGAGCAGTACTTC

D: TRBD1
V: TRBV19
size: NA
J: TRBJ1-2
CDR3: CASSILETGVNYGYTF
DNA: TGTGCCAGTAGTATCCTCGAGACAGGGGTTAACTATGGCTACACCTTC

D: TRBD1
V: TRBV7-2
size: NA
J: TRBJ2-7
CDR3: CASSLEATGGRSYEQYF
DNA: TGTGCCAGCAGCTTAGAGGCGACAGGGGGGAGGTCCTACGAGCAGTACTTC

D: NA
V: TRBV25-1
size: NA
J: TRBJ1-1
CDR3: CASSELRAAGTEAFF
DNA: TGTGCCAGCAGTGAATTAAGGGCTGCGGGCACTGAAGCTTTCTTT

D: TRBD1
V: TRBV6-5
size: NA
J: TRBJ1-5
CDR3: CASRQGVASNQPQHF
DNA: TGTGCCAGCAGACAGGGGGTGGCCAGCAATCAGCCCCAGCATTTT